This TCR beta chain appears in the sequencing data of a study of blood T cell repertoires in COVID-19. Study in general: Some COVID-19 samples were acute and others convalescent; all came from the United States, Italy and Spain. PBMCs, B-cell-depleted T cells, or T cells were the source of the cDNA or gDNA that made up the material.

In the authors' methods: It was from reference gene primer amplification that nucleated cell counts were estimated. Here immunoSEQ multiplex PCR was the method, and the copy in TCRdb shows in-frame clones only, minus some. The V and J calls and the clone size are those of that table, but D and trimming were determined from the DNA. Among about 110,000 clones listed, 89% were seen once. The V gene's germline CDR1 is SGHTA and CDR2 FQGTGA. Trimming took off 3 bases at V and 4 bases at J, with 9 bases between the two ends. The CDR3 is 13 residues long. The chain has TRBV7-3 and TRBJ2-5; D gene unclear. The sequenced material came from peripheral blood. This sequence originates from a man aged 35 to 55 with active or convalescent COVID-19. CDR3 DNA sequence: TGTGCCAGCAGCTTGAGCCGATCAGAGACCCAGTACTTC. Protein product: CASSLSRSETQYF.